The 8 T cell receptor beta chains below all came from one sample that was sequenced in a study of beta chain features in type 1 diabetes. The study reverse transcribed the entire isolated RNA, so it sequenced expressed TCRB transcripts. Assay used: immunoSEQ multiplex PCR; TCRdb lists only in-frame clones, some missing. This sample has about half a million clones, with about 32% found just once. Sequences were obtained from naive CD4+ T cells from blood. Receptors were obtained from a man between 18 and 29 years old in good health.

The rearrangement links TRBV5-4 to TRBJ2-2; possible D gene TRBD1, 5 bases. Trimming pared 4 bases from V and 8 bases from J, leaving 12 bases between. The germline gives CDR1 SGHNT, CDR2 YYREEE (reference sequence). CDR3 length: 13 residues. The CDR3 DNA reads as TGTGCCAGCAGCAAACAGGAGCCGGGGGAGCTGTTTTTT. It yields the protein CASSKQEPGELFF.

This clone was counted only a few times. The chain recombines TRBV18 with TRBJ2-1; D remains unclear. This CDR3 is built from 15 residues. Germline loops: CDR1 KGHSH, CDR2 LQKENI. V lost 5 bases, J lost 5 bases, and 16 bases lay in between. CDR3 in amino acids: CASSYSDTPNNEQFF. The CDR3 DNA is TGTGCCAGCTCATACAGCGACACGCCCAACAATGAGCAGTTCTTC.

V usage is TRBV30 and J usage is TRBJ2-7, with D possibly matching TRBD1 (6 bases). The CDR3 is 13 residues long. Per the germline V gene, CDR1 is GTSNPN and CDR2 is SVGIG (reference sequence). Trimming left V 0 bases short and J 5 bases short, with 11 bases between. CDR3 protein: CAWSVQGIDEQYF. The CDR3 DNA reads TGTGCCTGGAGTGTCCAGGGGATCGACGAGCAGTACTTC.

This clone showed up just a few times. The chain uses TRBV9 and TRBJ2-2; no clear D. The V gene lost 0 bases and the J gene lost 4 bases, with 7 bases spanning the gap. This CDR3 contains 14 residues. The V gene's germline CDR1 is SGDLS and CDR2 YYNGEE. CDR3 coding DNA: TGTGCCAGCAGCGTAGGGCTATTCACCGGGGAGCTGTTTTTT. Its translation is CASSVGLFTGELFF.

Of note for this clone: The same CDR3 arises from other DNA sequences in this sample as well. The chain couples TRBV29-1 to TRBJ1-2; D gene unclear. The CDR3 has 10 residues. Germline V gives CDR1 SQVTM, CDR2 ANQGSEA. V lost 6 bases and J lost 4, with 6 bases in between. CDR3 protein: CSVLFYGYTF. In DNA, the CDR3 is TGCAGCGTACTATTCTATGGCTACACCTTC.

This clone was seen more than once but under ten times. The rearrangement joins TRBV6-5 to TRBJ2-3, with no clear D. This CDR3 is 14 amino acids long. V was cut by 5 bases and J by 7 bases, with 16 bases left in between. Germline CDR1 and CDR2: MNHEY and SVGAGI. The CDR3 bases are TGTGCCAGCAGTGCACCTAGGTTCCCCTATACGCAGTATTTT. As protein: CASSAPRFPYTQYF.

This chain connects TRBV4-3 to TRBJ2-4; D ambiguous. Germline CDR1 reads LGHNA; CDR2 reads YSLEER. Trimming took off 0 bases at V and 7 bases at J, with 7 bases between the two ends. CDR3 size: 13 residues. The CDR3 reads CASSQDRTNIQYF. CDR3 bases: TGCGCCAGCAGCCAAGATCGAACGAACATTCAGTACTTC.

The V gene is TRBV7-9, the J gene TRBJ1-2, with a weak D call TRBD1 (6 bases). The V and J ends lost 11 bases and 4 bases respectively, with 17 bases between them. This CDR3 spans 13 amino acids. Germline loops: CDR1 SEHNR, CDR2 FQNEAQ (reference sequence). The CDR3 DNA reads as TGTGCCCTTGGGACACTCTCGAGCTATGGCTACACCTTC. Translation: CALGTLSSYGYTF.